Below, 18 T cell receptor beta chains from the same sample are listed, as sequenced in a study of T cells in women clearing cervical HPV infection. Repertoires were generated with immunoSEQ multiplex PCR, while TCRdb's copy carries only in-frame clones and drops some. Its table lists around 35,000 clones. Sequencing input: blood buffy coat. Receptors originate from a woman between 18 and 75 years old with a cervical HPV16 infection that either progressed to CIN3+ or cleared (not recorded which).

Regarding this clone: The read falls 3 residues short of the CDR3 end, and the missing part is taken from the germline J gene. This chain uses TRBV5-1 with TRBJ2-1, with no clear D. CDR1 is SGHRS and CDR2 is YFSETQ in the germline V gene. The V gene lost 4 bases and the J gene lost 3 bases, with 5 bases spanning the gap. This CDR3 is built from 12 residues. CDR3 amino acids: CASSQDYNEQFF. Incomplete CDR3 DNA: TGCGCCAGCAGCCAGGACTACAATGAG.

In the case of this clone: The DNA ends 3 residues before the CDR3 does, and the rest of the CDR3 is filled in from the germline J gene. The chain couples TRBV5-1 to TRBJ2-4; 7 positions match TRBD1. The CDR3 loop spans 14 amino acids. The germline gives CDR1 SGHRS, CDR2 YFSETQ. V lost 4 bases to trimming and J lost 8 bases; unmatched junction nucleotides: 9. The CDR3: CASSLGQETDIQYF. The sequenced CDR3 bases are TGCGCCAGCAGCCTAGGACAGGAGACAGACATT.

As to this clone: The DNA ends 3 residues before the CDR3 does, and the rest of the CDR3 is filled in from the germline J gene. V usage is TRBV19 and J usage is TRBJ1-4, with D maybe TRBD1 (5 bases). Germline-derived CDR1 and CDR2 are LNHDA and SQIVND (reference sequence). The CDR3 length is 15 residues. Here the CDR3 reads CASKGFSGGNSPLFF. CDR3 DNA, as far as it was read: TGTGCCAGTAAGGGGTTTTCAGGTGGGAATTCACCA.

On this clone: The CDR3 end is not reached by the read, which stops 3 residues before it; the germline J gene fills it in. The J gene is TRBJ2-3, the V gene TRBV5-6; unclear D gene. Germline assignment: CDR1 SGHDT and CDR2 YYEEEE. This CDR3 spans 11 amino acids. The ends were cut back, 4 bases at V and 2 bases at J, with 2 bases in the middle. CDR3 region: CASSLTDTQYF. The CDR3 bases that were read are TGTGCCAGCAGCCTCACAGATACG.

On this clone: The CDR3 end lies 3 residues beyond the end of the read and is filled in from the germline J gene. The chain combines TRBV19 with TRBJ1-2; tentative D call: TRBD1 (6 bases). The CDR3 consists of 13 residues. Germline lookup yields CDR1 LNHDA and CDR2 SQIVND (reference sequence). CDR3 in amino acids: CASSRGQLPGYTF. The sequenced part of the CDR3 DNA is TGTGCCAGTAGTAGAGGACAGCTCCCGGGC.

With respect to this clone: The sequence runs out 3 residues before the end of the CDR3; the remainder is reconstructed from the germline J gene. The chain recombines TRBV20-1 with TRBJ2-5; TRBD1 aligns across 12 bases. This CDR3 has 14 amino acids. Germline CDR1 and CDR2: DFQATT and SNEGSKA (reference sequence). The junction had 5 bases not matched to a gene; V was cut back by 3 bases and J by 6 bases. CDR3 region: CSASSGTGGQTQYF. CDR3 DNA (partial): TGCAGTGCTAGTTCTGGGACAGGGGGCCAGACC.

CDR3 region: CASSHPGAGNTIYF. The part of the CDR3 DNA that was read is TGTGCCAGCAGCCACCCGGGGGCTGGAAACACC. V is TRBV7-2 and J is TRBJ1-3, with a possible D match to TRBD1 (5 bases). The observed sequence ends 3 residues before the CDR3 terminus, with the missing tail filled in from the germline J gene. This CDR3 comprises 14 residues. V was pared by 5 bases and J by 2 bases, with 10 bases between. Germline loops: CDR1 SGHTA, CDR2 FQGNSA.

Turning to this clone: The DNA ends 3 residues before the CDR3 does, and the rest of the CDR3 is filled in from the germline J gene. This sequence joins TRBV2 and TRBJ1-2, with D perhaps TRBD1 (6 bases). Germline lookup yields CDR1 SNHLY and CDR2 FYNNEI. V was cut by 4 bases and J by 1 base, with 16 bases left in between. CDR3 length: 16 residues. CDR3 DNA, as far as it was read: TGTGCCAGCAGTGCCTCCGGGACACTTCTTAACTATGGC. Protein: CASSASGTLLNYG. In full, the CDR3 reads CASSASGTLLNYGYTF.

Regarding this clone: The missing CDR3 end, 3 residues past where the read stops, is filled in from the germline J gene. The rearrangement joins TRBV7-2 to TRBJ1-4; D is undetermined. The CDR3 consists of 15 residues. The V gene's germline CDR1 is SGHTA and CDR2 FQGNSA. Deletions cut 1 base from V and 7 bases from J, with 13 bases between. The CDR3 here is CASSLGGTSGEKLFF. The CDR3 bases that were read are TGTGCCAGCAGCTTAGGTGGCACCTCTGGTGAAAAA. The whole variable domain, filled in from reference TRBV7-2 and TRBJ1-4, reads GAGVSQSPSNKVTEKGKDVELRCDPISGHTALYWYRQSLGQGLEFLIYFQGNSAPDKSGLPSDRFSAERTGGSVSTLTIQRTQQEDSAVYLCASSLGGTSGEKLFFGSGTQLSVL.

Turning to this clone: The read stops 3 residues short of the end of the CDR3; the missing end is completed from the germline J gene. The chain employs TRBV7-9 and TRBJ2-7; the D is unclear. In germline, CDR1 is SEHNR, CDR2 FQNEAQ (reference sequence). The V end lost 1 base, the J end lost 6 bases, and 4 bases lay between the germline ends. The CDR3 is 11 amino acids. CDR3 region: CASSLDGEQYF. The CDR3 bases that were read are TGTGCCAGCAGCTTAGACGGCGAG.

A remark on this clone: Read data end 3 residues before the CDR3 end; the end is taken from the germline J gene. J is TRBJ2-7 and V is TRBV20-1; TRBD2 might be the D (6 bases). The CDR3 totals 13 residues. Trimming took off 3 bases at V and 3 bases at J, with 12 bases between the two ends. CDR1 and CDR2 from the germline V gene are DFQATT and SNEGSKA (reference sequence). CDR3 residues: CSAREGSLYEQYF. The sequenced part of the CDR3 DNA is TGCAGTGCTAGGGAGGGCAGCCTCTACGAG.

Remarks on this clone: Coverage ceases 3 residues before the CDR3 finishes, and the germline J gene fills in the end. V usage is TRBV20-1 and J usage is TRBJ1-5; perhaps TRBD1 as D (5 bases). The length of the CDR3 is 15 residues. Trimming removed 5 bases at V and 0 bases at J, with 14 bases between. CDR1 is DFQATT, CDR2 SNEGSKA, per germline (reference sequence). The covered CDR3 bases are TGCAGTGCTTCGGAGGACAACTATAGCAATCAGCCC. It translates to CSASEDNYSNQP. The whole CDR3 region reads CSASEDNYSNQPQHF.

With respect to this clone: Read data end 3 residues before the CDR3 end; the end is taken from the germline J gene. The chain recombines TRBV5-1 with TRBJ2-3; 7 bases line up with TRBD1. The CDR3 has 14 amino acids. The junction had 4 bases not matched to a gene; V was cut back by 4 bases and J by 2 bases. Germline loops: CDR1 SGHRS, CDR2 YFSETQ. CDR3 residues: CASSPGQFTDTQYF. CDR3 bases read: TGCGCCAGCAGCCCGGGACAGTTCACAGATACG.

CDR3 DNA (partial): TGTGCCAGCAGCTGGGGAGGAGGGGCAGATACG. The encoded protein is CASSWGGGADT. The CDR3 as a whole reads CASSWGGGADTQYF. The V gene is TRBV7-9, the J gene TRBJ2-3; TRBD2 might be the D (6 bases). The read finishes 3 residues shy of the CDR3 end, and the germline J gene is used to complete it. The V and J ends lost 4 bases and 4 bases respectively, with 12 bases between them. CDR1 SEHNR and CDR2 FQNEAQ come from the germline V gene (reference sequence). The CDR3 is 14 residues long.

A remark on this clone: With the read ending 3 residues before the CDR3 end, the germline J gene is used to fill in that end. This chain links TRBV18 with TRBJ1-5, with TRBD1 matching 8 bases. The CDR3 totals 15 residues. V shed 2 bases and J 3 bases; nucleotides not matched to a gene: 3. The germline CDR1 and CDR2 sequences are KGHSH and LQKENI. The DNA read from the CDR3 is TGTGCCAGCTCACCAGGGACAGGCCTCAATCAGCCC. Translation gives CASSPGTGLNQP. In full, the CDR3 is CASSPGTGLNQPQHF.

The part of the CDR3 DNA that was read is TGCAGTGCTAGGTGGCCCGACGGGGCTAACTATGGC. Translating gives CSARWPDGANYG. The whole CDR3 protein reads CSARWPDGANYGYTF. V usage is TRBV20-1 and J usage is TRBJ1-2; no clear D gene. The CDR3 goes on 3 residues after the read ends, and that part is filled in from the germline J gene. This CDR3 region has 15 residues. From germline, CDR1 is DFQATT and CDR2 SNEGSKA (reference sequence). Trimming stripped 3 bases from V and 0 bases from J, with 14 bases between.

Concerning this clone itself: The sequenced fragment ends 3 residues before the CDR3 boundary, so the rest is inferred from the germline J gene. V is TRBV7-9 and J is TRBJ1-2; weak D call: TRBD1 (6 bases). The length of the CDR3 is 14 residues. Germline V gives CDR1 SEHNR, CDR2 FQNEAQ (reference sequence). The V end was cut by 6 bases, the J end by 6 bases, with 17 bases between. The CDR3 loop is CASSSPGAAHGYTF. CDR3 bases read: TGTGCCAGCAGTTCTCCAGGGGCTGCACATGGC.

The covered CDR3 bases are TGTGCCAGCAGTTTCTCCAGGTCCTACGAG. It codes for CASSFSRSYE. The whole CDR3 region reads CASSFSRSYEQYF. The chain employs TRBV12-3 or TRBV12-4 and TRBJ2-7, with no clear D. The read ends 3 residues shy of where the CDR3 ends; the end is completed using the germline J gene. There are 13 residues in the CDR3. V was pared by 3 bases and J by 1 base, with 7 bases between.